The 10 T cell receptor beta chains given below trace back to one sample, sequenced in a study of cytomegalovirus exposure and HLA in healthy donors. PCR was performed using 60 Vbeta and 13 Jbeta primers. Assay: immunoSEQ multiplex PCR; the TCRdb copy retains only in-frame clones and omits some. The data contain some 150,000 clones, roughly 80% of them seen just once; the ten biggest clones take up less than 8%. Sequencing was carried out using PBMCs. The receptors stem from a woman aged 40 to 50 in good health and CMV-seropositive.

V usage is TRBV27 and J usage is TRBJ2-1, with TRBD2 as a possible D gene (7 bases). Trimming cost V 3 bases and J 6 bases, with 27 bases left between them. CDR3 length: 19 residues. The germline CDR1 and CDR2 sequences are MNHEY and SMNVEV (reference sequence). The chain's CDR3 is CASSFVGLAAGGRRNEQFF. The DNA of the CDR3 is TGTGCCAGCAGTTTTGTGGGTCTAGCGGCCGGGGGGCGGCGCAATGAGCAGTTCTTC.

V is TRBV16 and J is TRBJ1-6; 7 bases are a match to TRBD1. From germline, CDR1 is KGHSY and CDR2 FQNENV. The CDR3 covers 14 residues. V gave up 0 bases and J gave up 9 bases; unmatched junction bases: 2. DNA for the CDR3: TGTGCCAGCAGCCAATCGACAGGGAGTTCACCCCTCCACTTT. Amino acid sequence: CASSQSTGSSPLHF.

The chain links TRBV2 to TRBJ1-6, with D unclear. This CDR3 contains 16 residues. V was clipped by 3 bases and J by 9 bases, with 18 bases between them. From germline, CDR1 is SNHLY and CDR2 FYNNEI. The CDR3 bases are TGTGCCAGCAGTGAGATACAGCCACAGATAGGTTCACCCCTCCACTTT. This codes for CASSEIQPQIGSPLHF.

V and J are TRBV6-4 and TRBJ1-1, with D maybe TRBD1 (5 bases). V lost 4 bases and J lost 3, with 9 bases in between. The CDR3 is made up of 13 amino acids. Germline V CDR1 and CDR2: MRHNA, SNTAGT. CDR3 region: CASSAGSYTEAFF. The CDR3 DNA is TGTGCCAGCAGTGCAGGGTCCTACACTGAAGCTTTCTTT.

V usage is TRBV6-5 and J usage is TRBJ2-3, with 15 bases identical to TRBD2. The length of the CDR3 is 14 residues. The V and J ends lost 6 bases and 10 bases, in that order; junction bases with no gene match: 5. The germline CDR1 and CDR2 sequences are MNHEY and SVGAGI. CDR3 nucleotide sequence: TGTGCCAGCAGCCGGACTAGCGGGGGGGCGGCGCAGTATTTT. It is translated as CASSRTSGGAAQYF.

The chain couples TRBV7-2 to TRBJ2-5; a weak D match, TRBD1 (5 bases). This CDR3 region has 14 residues. V gave up 5 bases and J gave up 10 bases, with 20 bases separating them. Germline CDR1 is SGHTA and CDR2 is FQGNSA. The CDR3 DNA reads as TGTGCCAGCAGCCCTACAGGAGCAAGAGATGGCCAGTACTTC. Its protein product is CASSPTGARDGQYF. Looking up the rest from reference TRBV7-2 and TRBJ2-5 gives the full variable domain: GAGVSQSPSNKVTEKGKDVELRCDPISGHTALYWYRQSLGQGLEFLIYFQGNSAPDKSGLPSDRFSAERTGGSVSTLTIQRTQQEDSAVYLCASSPTGARDGQYFGPGTRLLVL.

As to this clone: Its ends do not fully match the called genes, so a read error is possible. This chain joins TRBV7-9 and TRBJ2-2; tentative D call: TRBD1 (6 bases). The CDR3 sequence is 16 residues long. CDR1 is SEHNR, CDR2 FQNEAQ, per germline (reference sequence). CDR3 DNA: TGTTCCAGCAGCTTATCAGGCGTCACAGGGACCGGGGAGCTGTTTTTT. Translation gives CSSSLSGVTGTGELFF.

CDR3 protein: CATRRQAPNTEAFF. DNA of the CDR3: TGTGCCACGCGTAGACAGGCGCCGAACACTGAAGCTTTCTTT. The chain uses TRBV6-5 and TRBJ1-1, with a weak D call TRBD1 (6 bases). Germline V gene lookup returns CDR1 MNHEY and CDR2 SVGAGI. There are 14 residues in the CDR3. V lost 10 bases to trimming and J lost 1 base, with 16 bases between them.

This clone was seen only once. The V gene is TRBV18, the J gene TRBJ2-7; 7 bases are shared with TRBD2. The germline V gene has CDR1 KGHSH and CDR2 LQKENI. V dropped 3 bases and J dropped 6; count of bases not matched to a gene: 8. CDR3 length equals 14 residues. The CDR3 bases are TGTGCCAGCTCACCTAGAGACCGCGGGGGCGAGCAGTACTTC. Amino acids: CASSPRDRGGEQYF.

This rearrangement joins TRBV5-1 to TRBJ2-7; 7 bases line up with TRBD2. The CDR3 totals 15 residues. The germline gives CDR1 SGHRS, CDR2 YFSETQ. The V segment lost 4 bases and the J segment 2 bases; nucleotides outside the gene matches: 9. The CDR3 DNA reads TGCGCCAGCAGCGTACTCAGCGGGGAGGCCTACGAGCAGTACTTC. Protein product: CASSVLSGEAYEQYF.